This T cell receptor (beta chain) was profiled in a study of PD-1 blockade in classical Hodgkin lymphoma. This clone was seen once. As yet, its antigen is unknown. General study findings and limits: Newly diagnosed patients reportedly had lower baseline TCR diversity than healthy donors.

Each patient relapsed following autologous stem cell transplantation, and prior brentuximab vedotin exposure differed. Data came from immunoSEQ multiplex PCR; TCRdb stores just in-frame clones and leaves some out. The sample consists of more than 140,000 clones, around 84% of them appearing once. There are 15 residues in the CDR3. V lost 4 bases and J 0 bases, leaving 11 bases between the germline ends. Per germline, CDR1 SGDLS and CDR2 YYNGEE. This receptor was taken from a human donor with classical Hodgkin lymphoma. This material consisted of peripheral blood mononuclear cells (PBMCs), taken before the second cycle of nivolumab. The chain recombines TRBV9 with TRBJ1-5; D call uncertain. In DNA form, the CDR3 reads TGTGCCAGCAGCCCCCGGAGTACTAGCAATCAGCCCCAGCATTTT. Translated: CASSPRSTSNQPQHF.